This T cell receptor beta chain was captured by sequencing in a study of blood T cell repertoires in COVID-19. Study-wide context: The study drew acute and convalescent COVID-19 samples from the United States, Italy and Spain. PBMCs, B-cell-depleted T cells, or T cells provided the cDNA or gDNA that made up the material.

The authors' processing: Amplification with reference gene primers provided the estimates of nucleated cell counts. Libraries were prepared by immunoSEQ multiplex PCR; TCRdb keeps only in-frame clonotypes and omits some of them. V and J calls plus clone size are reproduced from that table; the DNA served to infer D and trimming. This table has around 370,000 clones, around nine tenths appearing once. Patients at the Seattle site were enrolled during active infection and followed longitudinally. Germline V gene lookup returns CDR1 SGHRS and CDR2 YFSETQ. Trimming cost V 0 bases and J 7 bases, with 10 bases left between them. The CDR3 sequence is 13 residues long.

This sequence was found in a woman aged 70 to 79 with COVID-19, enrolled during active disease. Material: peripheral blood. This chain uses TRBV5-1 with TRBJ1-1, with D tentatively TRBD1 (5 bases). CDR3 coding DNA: TGCGCCAGCAGCTTGGGCGGGGGTGATGAAGCTTTCTTT. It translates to CASSLGGGDEAFF.